The entry that follows covers one TCR beta chain sequence. Trimming removed 0 bases from V and 1 base from J, with 7 bases in between. The germline V gene has CDR1 SGHRS and CDR2 YFSETQ. The CDR3 runs to 15 residues. This entry comes from a study of PD-L1 blockade in urothelial cancer. The sample's time point: pretreatment peripheral blood. Using immunoSEQ multiplex PCR, the repertoire was profiled, and TCRdb retains in-frame clones only, with some absent. The data show 70,000 or so clones, under 90% seen once. The chain joins TRBV5-1 to TRBJ2-2; no reliable D call. The sequence was obtained from a man between 70 and 80 years old with urothelial cancer. This material consisted of PBMCs, taken around atezolizumab (anti-PD-L1) treatment. The CDR3 nucleotides are TGCGCCAGCAGCTTGGTTGGGCTGAACACCGGGGAGCTGTTTTTT. It is translated as CASSLVGLNTGELFF. The full variable domain, with the rest looked up from reference TRBV5-1 and TRBJ2-2, is KAGVTQTPRYLIKTRGQQVTLSCSPISGHRSVSWYQQTPGQGLQFLFEYFSETQRNKGNFPGRFSGRQFSNSRSEMNVSTLELGDSALYLCASSLVGLNTGELFFGEGSRLTVL.